This entry features one T cell receptor (beta chain) sequence. The antigen is undetermined. The V end lost 4 bases, the J end lost 2 bases, and 12 bases lay between the germline ends. Germline CDR1 SQVTM, CDR2 ANQGSEA. CDR3 length: 14 amino acids. Primers included in the PCR were 60 Vbeta and 13 Jbeta primers. Study processing details: In a later analysis, of approximately 81 million unique beta chains, around 9.9 million appeared in at least two donors. TCRdb keeps only in-frame clones here, not all; method: immunoSEQ multiplex PCR. That table furnishes V, J and clone size, whereas the DNA furnished D and trimming. In the table there are about 240,000 clones, approximately 81% of which are singletons. This sample stems from a study of cytomegalovirus exposure and HLA in healthy donors. Broader study findings: A later analysis by the authors found several of the most significant clusters apparently linked to common viral pathogens. Sequencing probably produced one cluster of sequence variants that were highly shared. Later analysis showed most CMV-associated TCR beta chains appearing HLA-restricted.

Sequencing was performed on PBMCs. The J gene is TRBJ2-1, the V gene TRBV29-1; D is possibly TRBD2 (6 bases). The sequence came from a woman aged 55-69 years in good health and CMV-seropositive. CDR3 in amino acids: CSVAQRLAYNEQFF. In DNA, the CDR3 is TGCAGCGTTGCTCAGCGACTAGCCTACAATGAGCAGTTCTTC.